These 3 T cell receptor beta chains came from one sample sequenced in a study of T cell repertoires in cytomegalovirus infection. TCRdb reprocessed the reads via MiXCR and lists one record per CDR3 protein. The sample has 650,000 to 900,000 distinct CDR3 sequences; about 29% are singletons. No antigen has been identified for these receptors. This specimen consisted of cultured CD8+ T cells from PBMCs, obtained from culture after CMV antigen stimulation. Receptors originate from a human donor in good health (CMV status not recorded). Some clones in this sample may be carry-over from other donors' samples.

This clonotype was counted between two and nine times. V gene TRBV7-9 combines with J gene TRBJ1-6; maybe TRBD1 (5 bases). The germline CDR1 and CDR2 sequences are SEHNR and FQNEAQ (reference sequence). CDR3 length equals 20 residues. Trimming removed 3 bases from V and 6 bases from J, with 27 bases in between. The CDR3 DNA is TGTGCCAGCAGCTTTGGAACAACCCCGGGCCTTGGGGCATTTAATTCACCCCTCCACTTT. Residues: CASSFGTTPGLGAFNSPLHF. Full variable domain (rest looked up from reference TRBV7-9 and TRBJ1-6): DTGVSQNPRHKITKRGQNVTFRCDPISEHNRLYWYRQTLGQGPEFLTYFQNEAQLEKSRLLSDRFSAERPKGSFSTLEIQRTEQGDSAMYLCASSFGTTPGLGAFNSPLHFGNGTRLTVT.

The CDR3 spells CSASPGGEQFF. DNA of the CDR3: TGCAGTGCTAGTCCTGGAGGTGAGCAGTTCTTC. The chain combines TRBV20-1 with TRBJ2-1; the D gene is possibly TRBD2 (5 bases). From germline, CDR1 is DFQATT and CDR2 SNEGSKA (reference sequence). Trimming stripped 3 bases from V and 9 bases from J, with 9 bases between. This CDR3 region has 11 residues.

The J gene is TRBJ2-5, the V gene TRBV29-1; 9 bases map to TRBD1. CDR3 length: 14 residues. After removal of 2 bases from V and 6 bases from J, the junction contained 7 bases not matched to a gene. Germline CDR1 reads SQVTM; CDR2 reads ANQGSEA. The DNA of the CDR3 is TGCAGCGTTGAACCGGGACAGGGTGTGAAGACCCAGTACTTC. This encodes CSVEPGQGVKTQYF.